The 18 T cell receptor beta chains listed next were all sequenced from one sample in a study of radiotherapy plus CTLA-4 blockade in lung cancer. Data came from immunoSEQ multiplex PCR; TCRdb stores just in-frame clones and leaves some out. Here the sample spans roughly 13,000 clones, around 87% being singletons. Sequenced material: peripheral blood, taken from a patient treated with radiotherapy plus ipilimumab. All receptors come from a human donor with non-small cell lung cancer that progressed on radiotherapy plus ipilimumab. Some clones in this sample may be carry-over from other donors' samples.

The chain is built from TRBV11-3 and TRBJ2-1; 10 bases align to TRBD2. In germline, CDR1 is SGHNT, CDR2 YENEEA. This CDR3 spans 16 amino acids. J lost 4 bases, V lost 5 bases, and 8 bases had no gene match. The CDR3 loop is CASSVGTSDVYNEQFF. The CDR3 nucleotides are TGTGCCAGCAGCGTAGGGACTAGCGACGTGTACAATGAGCAGTTCTTC.

The chain joins TRBV6-4 to TRBJ2-7; D is perhaps TRBD1 (5 bases). The CDR3 totals 17 residues. Per the germline V gene, CDR1 is MRHNA and CDR2 is SNTAGT. V was pared by 10 bases and J by 3 bases, with 28 bases between. CDR3 bases: TGTGCCACCTCGGACCCCGCCAGCGACAGACCGCACTACGAGCAGTACTTC. It codes for CATSDPASDRPHYEQYF.

The chain carries TRBV5-4 and TRBJ2-2, with D unclear. The CDR3 contains 14 residues. Deletions cut 5 bases from V and 5 bases from J, with 13 bases between. Germline V gene sequence: CDR1 SGHNT, CDR2 YYREEE (reference sequence). In DNA, the CDR3 is TGTGCCAGCAGTAGCTTGGATGGGACCGGGGAGCTGTTTTTT. Residues: CASSSLDGTGELFF.

This rearrangement joins TRBV11-2 to TRBJ2-1, with TRBD2 matching 9 bases. Trimming took 5 bases from V and 7 from J; bases not matched to a gene: 12. The germline CDR1 and CDR2 sequences are SGHAT and FQNNGV. The CDR3 covers 16 residues. CDR3 sequence reads: CASSQDLAGIWNEQFF. The CDR3 DNA reads as TGTGCCAGCAGCCAAGACCTAGCGGGGATATGGAATGAGCAGTTCTTC.

V and J are TRBV5-1 and TRBJ1-1; 10 bases map to TRBD1. There are 16 residues in the CDR3. CDR1 and CDR2 (germline): SGHRS, YFSETQ. V gave up 4 bases and J gave up 5 bases; unmatched junction bases: 11. CDR3 amino acids: CASSPGQGVLRTEAFF. The CDR3 nucleotides read TGCGCCAGCAGCCCCGGACAGGGGGTATTGCGGACTGAAGCTTTCTTT.

The chain joins TRBV4-1 to TRBJ1-3; D ambiguous. In germline, CDR1 is MGHRA, CDR2 YSYEKL. The ends were cut back, 1 base at V and 0 bases at J, with 13 bases in the middle. The CDR3 extends over 17 amino acids. In DNA form, the CDR3 reads TGCGCCAGCAGCCAAGCGAGTGGGCCCTTCTCTGGAAACACCATATATTTT. Translating gives CASSQASGPFSGNTIYF.

V gene TRBV7-9 combines with J gene TRBJ2-1; 8 nucleotides align to TRBD2. V lost 6 bases to trimming and J lost 0 bases; unmatched junction nucleotides: 10. From germline, CDR1 is SEHNR and CDR2 FQNEAQ (reference sequence). This CDR3 is built from 17 residues. The CDR3 nucleotides are TGTGCCAGCAGTACCGGACTAGCTGTAAGCTCCTACAATGAGCAGTTCTTC. Residues: CASSTGLAVSSYNEQFF.

The chain has TRBV11-2 and TRBJ2-7; TRBD1 aligns across 8 bases. This CDR3 has 13 amino acids. V lost 5 bases, J lost 3 bases, and 3 bases stayed unmatched. Per the germline V gene, CDR1 is SGHAT and CDR2 is FQNNGV. CDR3 sequence (DNA): TGTGCCAGCAGCCCAGGGACAGGCTACGAGCAGTACTTC. It translates to CASSPGTGYEQYF. Using reference TRBV11-2 and TRBJ2-7 for the parts outside the CDR3, the full variable domain is EAGVAQSPRYKIIEKRQSVAFWCNPISGHATLYWYQQILGQGPKLLIQFQNNGVVDDSQLPKDRFSAERLKGVDSTLKIQPAKLEDSAVYLCASSPGTGYEQYFGPGTRLTVT.

The genes are TRBV27 and TRBJ1-3, with TRBD1 identical over 7 bases. Germline CDR1 reads MNHEY; CDR2 reads SMNVEV (reference sequence). After removal of 8 bases from V and 4 bases from J, the junction contained 17 bases not matched to a gene. The CDR3 totals 17 residues. The CDR3 is CASRQGFKGLVGNTIYF. For the CDR3, the DNA is TGTGCCAGCCGACAGGGATTTAAGGGCCTCGTCGGAAACACCATATATTTT.

This chain connects TRBV6-1 to TRBJ2-1, with 10 nucleotides matching TRBD2. V lost 8 bases to trimming and J lost 6 bases; unmatched junction nucleotides: 4. The CDR3 covers 13 residues. Germline lookup yields CDR1 MNHNS and CDR2 SASEGT. The CDR3 sequence: CASWPSGSNEQFF. The CDR3 bases are TGTGCCAGCTGGCCTAGCGGGAGCAATGAGCAGTTCTTC.

This chain joins TRBV14 and TRBJ1-3, with a possible D match to TRBD1 (6 bases). The CDR3 is 17 amino acids. The germline V and J ends were trimmed by 0 bases and 7 bases, with 19 bases remaining between them. Germline V lookup: CDR1 SGHDN, CDR2 FVKESK. This CDR3 reads CASSQDVFGGRRNTIYF. In nucleotides, the CDR3 is TGTGCCAGCAGCCAAGATGTGTTCGGGGGGCGGAGGAACACCATATATTTT.

The gene calls are TRBV4-1 and TRBJ2-7, with D possibly matching TRBD2 (6 bases). Germline loops: CDR1 MGHRA, CDR2 YSYEKL. The CDR3 is made up of 14 amino acids. V was cut by 4 bases and J by 4 bases, with 14 bases left in between. CDR3 DNA: TGCGCCAGCAGCCTAAGCGGGTCTTCTTACGAGCAGTACTTC. Translated: CASSLSGSSYEQYF.

The chain uses TRBV10-1 and TRBJ1-1; D is ambiguous. The germline gives CDR1 WNHNN, CDR2 SYGVQD (reference sequence). The ends were cut back, 7 bases at V and 1 base at J, with 10 bases in the middle. The CDR3 loop spans 13 amino acids. As DNA, the CDR3 is TGCGCCAGCAAACTGGGAGCGAACACTGAAGCTTTCTTT. Its translation is CASKLGANTEAFF.

The chain couples TRBV5-6 to TRBJ2-5; 7 bases are a match to TRBD1. The J segment lost 4 bases and the V segment lost 2 bases, leaving 5 bases of the junction unmatched. Looked up from germline, CDR1 is SGHDT and CDR2 is YYEEEE. The CDR3 has 14 amino acids. The CDR3 loop reads CASSFDRAAETQYF. CDR3 coding DNA: TGTGCCAGCAGCTTCGACAGGGCGGCAGAGACCCAGTACTTC.

The rearrangement links TRBV2 to TRBJ2-7; TRBD2 agrees at 8 bases. V trimming: 5 bases; J trimming: 4 bases; junction bases outside the gene matches: 7. This CDR3 comprises 14 residues. Germline-derived CDR1 and CDR2 are SNHLY and FYNNEI. In DNA form, the CDR3 reads TGTGCCAGCAGTAAACCGACTAGCGAGTACGAGCAGTACTTC. Translated, it gives CASSKPTSEYEQYF.

The chain is built from TRBV7-2 and TRBJ1-2, with D maybe TRBD1 (5 bases). The CDR3 extends over 13 amino acids. Trimming took 1 base from V and 8 from J, leaving 11 bases between them. Germline CDR1 and CDR2: SGHTA and FQGNSA. The CDR3 DNA is TGTGCCAGCAGCTTAGGGGGGGATAAAGGCTACACCTTC. Translation: CASSLGGDKGYTF.

This sequence joins TRBV7-6 and TRBJ2-7; 10 bases agree with TRBD1. Germline CDR1 is SGHVS and CDR2 is FNYEAQ. J was trimmed by 5 bases and V by 3 bases; bases with no gene match: 7. CDR3 size: 15 residues. CDR3 residues: CASSFTDRGLDEQYF. In DNA form, the CDR3 reads TGTGCCAGCAGCTTTACTGACAGGGGGCTTGACGAGCAGTACTTC.

The chain recombines TRBV4-3 with TRBJ1-2; a possible D gene is TRBD1 (6 bases). This CDR3 comprises 15 residues. CDR1 is LGHNA, CDR2 YSLEER, per germline. The V gene lost 1 base and the J gene lost 3 bases, with 12 bases spanning the gap. CDR3 in amino acids: CASSQGTAGDYGYTF. The CDR3 DNA reads TGCGCCAGCAGCCAAGGGACGGCAGGGGACTATGGCTACACCTTC.